This T cell receptor beta chain was identified in a study of a mutant IDH1 vaccine in newly diagnosed glioma. In the study overall: Patients got their first vaccination 4-6 weeks after radiotherapy alone, or with temozolomide cycles. Scheduled at week 35, visit V12 preceded visit V13, held at week 47. Patients previously underwent radiotherapy, temozolomide, or both, and most underwent both.

The method was immunoSEQ multiplex PCR; TCRdb's version includes in-frame clones alone and lacks a portion of them. This table holds about 32,000 clones, 80% to 85% found once. Study results and limitations: Of the patients, 93.3% had vaccine-induced immune responses.

The CDR3 extends over 16 amino acids. Deletions cut 0 bases from V and 4 bases from J, with 16 bases between. Per the germline V gene, CDR1 is SGHRS and CDR2 is YFSETQ. The time point denotes: week 35, safety follow-up. Doses consisted of 300 ug of mutant IDH1 20-mer peptide each, paired with topical imiquimod. About this clone: Its antigen is currently unknown.

The chain recombines TRBV5-1 with TRBJ1-2; D remains ambiguous. This sample comprised PBMCs, obtained from a glioma patient whose treatment included an IDH1 peptide vaccine. This receptor was obtained from a woman between 18 and 30 years old with glioma. The CDR3: CASSLALAPGSYGYTF. Written as DNA, the CDR3 is TGCGCCAGCAGCTTGGCCCTGGCTCCGGGAAGCTATGGCTACACCTTC.